This TCR beta chain was identified during a study of blood T cell repertoires in COVID-19. Study details: Whether acute or convalescent, the COVID-19 samples came from the United States, Italy and Spain. From T cells, B-cell-depleted T cells, or PBMCs came the material, which was cDNA or gDNA.

The CDR3 is 17 residues long. V shed 1 base and J shed 3 bases, with 15 bases lying between them. Germline CDR1 SGHAT, CDR2 FQNNGV. In the original processing: The assay estimated nucleated cells by amplifying reference gene primers. TCRdb's table, derived via immunoSEQ multiplex PCR, lists solely in-frame clones and lacks some. V, J and clone size are those of that table, while D and trimming were read from the DNA. The profile covers some 150,000 clones, with about 82% appearing a single time and around 8.5% taken by the ten largest. This chain joins TRBV11-2 and TRBJ1-4; D is possibly TRBD1 (5 bases). Sequenced input: peripheral blood. The receptor was derived from a woman aged 55-75 years with acute or convalescent COVID-19. CDR3 residues: CASSLVRVGAPNEKLFF. CDR3 DNA: TGTGCCAGCAGCTTAGTTAGGGTTGGGGCACCTAATGAAAAACTGTTTTTT.